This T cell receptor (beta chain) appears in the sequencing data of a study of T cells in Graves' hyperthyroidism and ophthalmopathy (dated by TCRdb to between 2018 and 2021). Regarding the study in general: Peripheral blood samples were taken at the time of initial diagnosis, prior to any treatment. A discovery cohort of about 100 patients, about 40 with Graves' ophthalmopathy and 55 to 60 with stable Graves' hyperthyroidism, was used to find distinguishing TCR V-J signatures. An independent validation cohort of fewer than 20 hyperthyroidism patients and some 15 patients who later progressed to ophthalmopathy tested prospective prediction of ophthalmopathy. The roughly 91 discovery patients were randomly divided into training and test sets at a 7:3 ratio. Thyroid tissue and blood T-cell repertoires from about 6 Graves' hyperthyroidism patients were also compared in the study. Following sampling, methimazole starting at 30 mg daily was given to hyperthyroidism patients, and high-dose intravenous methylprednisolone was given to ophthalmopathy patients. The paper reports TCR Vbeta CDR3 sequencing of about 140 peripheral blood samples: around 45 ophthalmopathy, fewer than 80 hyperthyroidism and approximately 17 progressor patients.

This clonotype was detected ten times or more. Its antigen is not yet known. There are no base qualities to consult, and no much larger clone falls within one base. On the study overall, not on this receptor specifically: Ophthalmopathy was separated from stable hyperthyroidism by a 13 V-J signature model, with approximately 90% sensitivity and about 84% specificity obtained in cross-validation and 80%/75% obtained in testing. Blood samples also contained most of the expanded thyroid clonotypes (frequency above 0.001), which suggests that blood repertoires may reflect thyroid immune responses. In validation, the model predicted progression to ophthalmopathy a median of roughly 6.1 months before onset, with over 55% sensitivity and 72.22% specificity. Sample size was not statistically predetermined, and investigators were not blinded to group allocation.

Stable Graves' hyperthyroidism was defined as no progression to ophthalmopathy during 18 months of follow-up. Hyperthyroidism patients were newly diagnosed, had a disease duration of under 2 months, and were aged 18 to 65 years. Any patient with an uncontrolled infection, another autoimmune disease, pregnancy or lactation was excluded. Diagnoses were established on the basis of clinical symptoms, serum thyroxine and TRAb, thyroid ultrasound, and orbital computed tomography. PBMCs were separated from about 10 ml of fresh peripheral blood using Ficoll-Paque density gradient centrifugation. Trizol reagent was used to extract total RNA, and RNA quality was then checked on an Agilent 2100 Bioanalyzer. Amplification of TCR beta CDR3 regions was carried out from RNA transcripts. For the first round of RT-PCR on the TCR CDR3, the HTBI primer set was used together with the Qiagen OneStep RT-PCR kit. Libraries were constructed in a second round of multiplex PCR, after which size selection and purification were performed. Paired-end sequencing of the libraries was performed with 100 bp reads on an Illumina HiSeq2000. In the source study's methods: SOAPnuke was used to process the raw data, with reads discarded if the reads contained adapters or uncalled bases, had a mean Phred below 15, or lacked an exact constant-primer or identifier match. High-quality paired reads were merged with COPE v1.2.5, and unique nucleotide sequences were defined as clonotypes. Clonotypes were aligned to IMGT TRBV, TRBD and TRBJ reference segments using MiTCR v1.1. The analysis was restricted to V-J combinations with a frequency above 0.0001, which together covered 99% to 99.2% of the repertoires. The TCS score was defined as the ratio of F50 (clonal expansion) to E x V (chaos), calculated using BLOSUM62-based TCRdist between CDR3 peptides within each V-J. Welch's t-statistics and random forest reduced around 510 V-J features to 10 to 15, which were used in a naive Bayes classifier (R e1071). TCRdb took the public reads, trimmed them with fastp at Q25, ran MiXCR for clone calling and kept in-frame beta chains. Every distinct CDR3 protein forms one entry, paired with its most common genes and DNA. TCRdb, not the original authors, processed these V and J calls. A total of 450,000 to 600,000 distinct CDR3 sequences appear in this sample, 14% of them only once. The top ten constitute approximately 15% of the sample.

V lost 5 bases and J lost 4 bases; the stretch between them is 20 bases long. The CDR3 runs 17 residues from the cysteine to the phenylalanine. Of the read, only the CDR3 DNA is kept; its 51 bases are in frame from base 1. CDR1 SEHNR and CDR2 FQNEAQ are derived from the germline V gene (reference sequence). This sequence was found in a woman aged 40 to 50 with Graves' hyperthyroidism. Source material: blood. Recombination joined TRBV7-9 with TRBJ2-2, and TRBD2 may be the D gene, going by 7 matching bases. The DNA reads TGTGCCAGCAGCCGGGGGGATCGGACAGAGCTCACCGGGGAGCTGTTTTTT. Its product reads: CASSRGDRTELTGELFF. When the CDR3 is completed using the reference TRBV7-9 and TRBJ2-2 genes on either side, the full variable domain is DTGVSQNPRHKITKRGQNVTFRCDPISEHNRLYWYRQTLGQGPEFLTYFQNEAQLEKSRLLSDRFSAERPKGSFSTLEIQRTEQGDSAMYLCASSRGDRTELTGELFFGEGSRLTVL.